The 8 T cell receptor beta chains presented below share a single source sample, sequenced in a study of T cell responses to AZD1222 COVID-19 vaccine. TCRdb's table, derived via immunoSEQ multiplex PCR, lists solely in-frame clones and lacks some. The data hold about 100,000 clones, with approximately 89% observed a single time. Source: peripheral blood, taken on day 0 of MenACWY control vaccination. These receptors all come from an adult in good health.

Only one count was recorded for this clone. This CDR3 reads CASSLSGGGQPQHF. The CDR3, as DNA: TGTGCCAGCAGTTTGTCAGGGGGTGGTCAGCCCCAGCATTTT. The chain recombines TRBV27 with TRBJ1-5, with 7 bases lining up with TRBD1. The CDR3 totals 14 residues. V gave up 3 bases and J gave up 6 bases; unmatched junction bases: 5. Germline lookup yields CDR1 MNHEY and CDR2 SMNVEV (reference sequence).

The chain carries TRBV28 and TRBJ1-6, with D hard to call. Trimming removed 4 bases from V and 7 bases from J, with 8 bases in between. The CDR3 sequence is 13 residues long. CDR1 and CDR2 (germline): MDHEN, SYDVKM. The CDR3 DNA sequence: TGTGCCAGCAGTTCATCGCAAAATTCACCCCTCCACTTT. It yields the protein CASSSSQNSPLHF. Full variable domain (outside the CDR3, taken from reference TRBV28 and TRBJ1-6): DVKVTQSSRYLVKRTGEKVFLECVQDMDHENMFWYRQDPGLGLRLIYFSYDVKMKEKGDIPEGYSVSREKKERFSLILESASTNQTSMYLCASSSSQNSPLHFGNGTRLTVT.

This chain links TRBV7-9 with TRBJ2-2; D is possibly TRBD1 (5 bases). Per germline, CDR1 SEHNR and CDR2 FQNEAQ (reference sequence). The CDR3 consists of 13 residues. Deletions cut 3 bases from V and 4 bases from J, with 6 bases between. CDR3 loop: CASSFQGTGELFF. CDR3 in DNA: TGTGCCAGCAGCTTTCAGGGCACCGGGGAGCTGTTTTTT.

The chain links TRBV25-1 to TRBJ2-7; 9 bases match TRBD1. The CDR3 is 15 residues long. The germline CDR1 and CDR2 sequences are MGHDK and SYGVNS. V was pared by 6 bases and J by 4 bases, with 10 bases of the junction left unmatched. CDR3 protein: CASRTSGTGQYEQYF. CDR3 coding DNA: TGTGCCAGCAGGACCTCCGGGACAGGGCAATACGAGCAGTACTTC.

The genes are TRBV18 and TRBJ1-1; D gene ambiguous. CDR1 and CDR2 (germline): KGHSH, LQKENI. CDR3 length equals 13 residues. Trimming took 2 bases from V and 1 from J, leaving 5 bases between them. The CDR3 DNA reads TGTGCCAGCTCACCAGAACGGAACACTGAAGCTTTCTTT. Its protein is CASSPERNTEAFF.

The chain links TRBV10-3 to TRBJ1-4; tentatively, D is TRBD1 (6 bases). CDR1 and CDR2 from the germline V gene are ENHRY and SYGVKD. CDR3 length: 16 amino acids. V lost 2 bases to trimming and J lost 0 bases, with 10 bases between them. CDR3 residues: CAISETGYATNEKLFF. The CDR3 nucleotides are TGTGCCATCAGTGAGACAGGGTATGCAACTAATGAAAAACTGTTTTTT.

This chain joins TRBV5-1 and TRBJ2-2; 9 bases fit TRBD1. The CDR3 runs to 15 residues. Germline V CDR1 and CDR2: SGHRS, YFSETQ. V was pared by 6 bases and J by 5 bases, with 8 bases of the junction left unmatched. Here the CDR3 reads CASTLEGTGTGELFF. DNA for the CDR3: TGCGCCAGCACCCTTGAAGGGACAGGGACCGGGGAGCTGTTTTTT.

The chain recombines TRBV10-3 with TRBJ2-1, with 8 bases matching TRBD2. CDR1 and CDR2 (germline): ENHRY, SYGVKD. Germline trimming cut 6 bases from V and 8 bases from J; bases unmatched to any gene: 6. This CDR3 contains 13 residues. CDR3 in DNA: TGTGCCATCAGCCGGGGGGGCCAAGATGAGCAGTTCTTC. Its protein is CAISRGGQDEQFF.